This T cell receptor beta chain was identified during a study of control samples from healthy donors and cancer patients. CDR1 and CDR2 (germline): MNHEY, SVGAGI. V dropped 5 bases and J dropped 5 bases, with 18 bases sitting between them. The CDR3 loop spans 15 amino acids. TCRdb keeps only in-frame clones here, not all; method: immunoSEQ multiplex PCR. Of over 150,000 clones detected, approximately 91% appear once; the ten largest clones hold 2%. The source of this sequence is a middle-aged woman in good health. The chain carries TRBV6-5 and TRBJ2-5; D is perhaps TRBD2 (5 bases). Sequenced: blood. The CDR3 is CASSPPARPGETQYF. The CDR3, as DNA: TGTGCCAGCAGTCCCCCCGCCCGCCCGGGGGAGACCCAGTACTTC.